Listed here is a single T cell receptor (beta chain). The table lists this clonotype with a few counts. The target of this receptor is not known. No base-level quality is on record; no much larger clone is a single base apart. Sequencing instrument: Illumina HiSeq 1500. TCRdb passed the public sequencing reads through fastp at Q25 and MiXCR, retaining productive beta sequences. Identical CDR3 protein sequences are pooled into one entry, listed with their most common genes and DNA. A total of fewer than 250,000 distinct CDR3 sequences appear in this sample, 9% to 15% of them only once. The ten largest account for 1.5% to 2% of the sample. The data belong to a study of T cell repertoires in cytomegalovirus infection (dated 2019 in TCRdb). With regard to the full study: Donor HLA type was relevant to the analysis, as public TCR beta signatures indicated carriage of CMV infection together with the matching HLA type.

Paper-wide results and their limitations: In both this cohort and an independent roughly 330-donor cohort, the cumulative frequency of public TCR beta family members distinguished carriers of CMV infection plus the relevant HLA type. In the ex vivo response, HLA-C-restricted CMV-specific TCR beta clonotypes were dominant, and in two of eight donors the single most frequent clonotype came from this HLA-C-restricted group.

The sequence was obtained from a human donor in good health (CMV status not recorded). Some clones in this sample may be carry-over from other donors' samples. What was sequenced was PBMCs.

The DNA reads TGCAGTGCTAGAGACCCGCAAGCGGGAGCCCAAGAGACCCAGTACTTC. Translated, this gives CSARDPQAGAQETQYF. Rearrangement joined TRBV20-1 to TRBJ2-5; 8 of the junction bases match TRBD2. Based on the germline V gene (reference sequence), the CDR1 and CDR2 sequences are DFQATT and SNEGSKA. The cysteine opens and the phenylalanine closes a CDR3 of 16 amino acids. Just CDR3 DNA is preserved here, 48 bases in frame from base 1. From V the trimming removes 0 bases and from J it removes 1 base, while the gene matches leave 7 bases of the junction unaccounted for.